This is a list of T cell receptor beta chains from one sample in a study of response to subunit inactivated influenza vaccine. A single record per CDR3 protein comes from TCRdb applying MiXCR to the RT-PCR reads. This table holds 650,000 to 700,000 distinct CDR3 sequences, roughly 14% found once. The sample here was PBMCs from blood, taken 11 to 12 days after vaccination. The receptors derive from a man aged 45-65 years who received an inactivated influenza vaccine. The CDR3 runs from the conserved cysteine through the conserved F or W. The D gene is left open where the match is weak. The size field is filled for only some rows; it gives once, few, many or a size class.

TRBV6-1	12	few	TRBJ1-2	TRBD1	TGTGCCAGCAGAATCAACAGGGGTGGCTACACCTTC	CASRINRGGYTF
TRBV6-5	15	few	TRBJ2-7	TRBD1	TGTGCCAGCAGTTACTCGACAGGGAGTCCATACGAGCAGTACTTC	CASSYSTGSPYEQYF
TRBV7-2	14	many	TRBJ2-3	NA	TGTGCCAGCAGCACGTCACTATTCACAGATACGCAGTATTTT	CASSTSLFTDTQYF
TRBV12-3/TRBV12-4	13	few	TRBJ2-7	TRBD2	TGTGCCAGCAGAATTAGCGGGTCGGGAGAGCAGTACTTC	CASRISGSGEQYF
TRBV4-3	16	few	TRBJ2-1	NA	TGCGCCAGCAGCCTGGATTTTAACCAGGGCAGGCCGCAGCAGTTCTTC	CASSLDFNQGRPQQFF
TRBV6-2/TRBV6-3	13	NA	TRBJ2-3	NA	TGTGCCAGCATCGGATCTCTCACAGATACGCAGTATTTT	CASIGSLTDTQYF
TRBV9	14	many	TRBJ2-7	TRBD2	TGTGCCAGCAGCGTAGATGGGGGGGCCTACGAGCAGTACTTC	CASSVDGGAYEQYF
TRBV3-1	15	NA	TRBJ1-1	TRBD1	TGTGCCAGCACGCGACCCGGACAGGGCAACACTGAAGCTTTCTTT	CASTRPGQGNTEAFF
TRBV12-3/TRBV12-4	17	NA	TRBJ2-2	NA	TGTGCCAGCAGTTTCCGGAGGCCCACCTCGAACACCGGGGAGCTGTTTTTT	CASSFRRPTSNTGELFF
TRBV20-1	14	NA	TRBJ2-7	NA	TGCAGTGCTCAGCTCCCAAGGAAGTCGGGCGAGCAGTACTTC	CSAQLPRKSGEQYF
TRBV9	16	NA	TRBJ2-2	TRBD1	TGTGCCAGCAGCCCCCGGACAGGGGCTAGCACCGGGGAGCTGTTTTTT	CASSPRTGASTGELFF
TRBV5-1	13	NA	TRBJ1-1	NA	TGCGCCACTTCGGCCTTCATGCGAACTGAAGCTTTCTTT	CATSAFMRTEAFF
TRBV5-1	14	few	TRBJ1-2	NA	TGCGCCAGCAGCTCCAGGGAACCAGTCTATGGCTACACCTTC	CASSSREPVYGYTF
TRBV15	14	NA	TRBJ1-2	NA	TGTGCCACCAGCAGGGGGATCGGACCTTATCAGGGGACCTTC	CATSRGIGPYQGTF
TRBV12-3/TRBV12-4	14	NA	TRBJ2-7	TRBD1	TGTGCCAGCAGTCCGGGGACAGCTAAGAACGAGCAGTACTTC	CASSPGTAKNEQYF
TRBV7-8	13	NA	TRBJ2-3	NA	TGTGCCAGCGGCCCAGGCAACACAGATACGCAGTATTTT	CASGPGNTDTQYF
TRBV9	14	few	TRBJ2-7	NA	TGTGCCAGCAGCGAGGCCGGGACCTCCTACGAGCAGTACTTC	CASSEAGTSYEQYF
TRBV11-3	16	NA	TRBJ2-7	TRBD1	TGTGCCAGCAGGCAAACTCCGGGACAGGGGATCCACGAGCAGTACTTC	CASRQTPGQGIHEQYF
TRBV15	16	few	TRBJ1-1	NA	TGTGCCACCAGCAGTCTCGGCCCAGGATGGAGCACTGAAGCTTTCTTT	CATSSLGPGWSTEAFF
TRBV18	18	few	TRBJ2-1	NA	TGTGCCAGCTCACCACCGAATCGTGGGCAGATCTCCTACAATGAGCAGTTCTTC	CASSPPNRGQISYNEQFF
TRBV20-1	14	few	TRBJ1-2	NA	TGCAGTGCTAGAGATCTCCCCGGGACCCACGGCTACACCTTC	CSARDLPGTHGYTF
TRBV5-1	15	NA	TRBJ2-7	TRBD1	TGCGCCAGCAGGAAAATACCGGGACAGGGGGGGTACCAGTACTTC	CASRKIPGQGGYQYF
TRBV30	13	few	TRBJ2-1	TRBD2	TGTGCCTGGAGTGGACCGATAGCGGGGGAGCAGTTCTTC	CAWSGPIAGEQFF
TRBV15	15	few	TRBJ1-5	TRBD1	TGTGCCACCAGCCGCTCCAGGGGGGGCAATCAGCCCCAGCATTTT	CATSRSRGGNQPQHF
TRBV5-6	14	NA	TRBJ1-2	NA	TGTGCCAGCAGCCGGAAGACAGTCAACTATGGCTACACCTTC	CASSRKTVNYGYTF
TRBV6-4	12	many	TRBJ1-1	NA	TGTGCCAGCAGCCCCCGGCCTACTGAAGCTTTCTTT	CASSPRPTEAFF
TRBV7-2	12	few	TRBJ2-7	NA	TGTGCCAGCAGCCCCCCGGCCACCGAGCAGTACTTC	CASSPPATEQYF
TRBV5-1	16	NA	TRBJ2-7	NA	TGCGCCAGCAGCCTCTTCCCGGGCAGGGAAATCGACGAGCAGTACTTC	CASSLFPGREIDEQYF
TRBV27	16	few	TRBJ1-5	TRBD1	TGTGCCAGCAGTTCTCTACCGGGACAGGGGCATCAGCCCCAGCATTTT	CASSSLPGQGHQPQHF
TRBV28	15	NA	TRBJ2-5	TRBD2	TGTGCCAGCAGTCCAATAGCGGGGGGGCAAGAGACCCAGTACTTC	CASSPIAGGQETQYF
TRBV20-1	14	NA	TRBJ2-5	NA	TGCAGTGCTCCCGATGGAGGAAGCCAAGAGACCCAGTACTTC	CSAPDGGSQETQYF
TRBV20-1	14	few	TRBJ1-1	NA	TGCAGTGCTAGAGAAGGGGGGGTGAACACTGAAGCTTTCTTT	CSAREGGVNTEAFF
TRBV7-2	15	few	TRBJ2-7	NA	TGTGCCAGCAGCTTATTAGGGGCCAAAGGCTACGAGCAGTACTTC	CASSLLGAKGYEQYF
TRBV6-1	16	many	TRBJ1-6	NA	TGTGCCAGCAGAACTACCGTCTTGATATGGAATTCACCCCTCCACTTT	CASRTTVLIWNSPLHF
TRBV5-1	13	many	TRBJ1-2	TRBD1	TGCGCCAGCAGCTTGGGACAGGGAAATGGCTACACCTTC	CASSLGQGNGYTF
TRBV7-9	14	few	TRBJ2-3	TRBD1	TGTGCCAGCAACGACCGGGACAGGGGATATACGCAGTATTTT	CASNDRDRGYTQYF
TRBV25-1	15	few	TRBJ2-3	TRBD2	TGTGCCAGCAGTGAGCGGGAGGGGAGGTATGATACGCAGTATTTT	CASSEREGRYDTQYF
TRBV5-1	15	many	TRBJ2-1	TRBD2	TGCGCCAGCAGCTCCGGGGGGGCCCCCTACAATGAGCAGTTCTTC	CASSSGGAPYNEQFF
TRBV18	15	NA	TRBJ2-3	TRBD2	TGTGCCAGCTCACCAACTAGCGGGACTACAGATACGCAGTATTTT	CASSPTSGTTDTQYF
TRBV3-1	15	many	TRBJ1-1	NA	TGTGCCAGCAGCCCAACAGGAGGAGTCGGCTCTGAAGCTTTCTTT	CASSPTGGVGSEAFF
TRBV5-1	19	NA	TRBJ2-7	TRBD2	TGCGCCAGCAGCTTGTCCGGGACTAGCGGGGTACGGGGAACCTACGAGCAGTACTTC	CASSLSGTSGVRGTYEQYF
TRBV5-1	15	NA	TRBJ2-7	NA	TGCGCCAGCAGCTTTGTCCGCGGATCCCACTACGAGCAGTACTTC	CASSFVRGSHYEQYF
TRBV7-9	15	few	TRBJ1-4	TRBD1	TGTGCCAGCAGCTACGGGGACAGGAAAAATGAAAAACTGTTTTTT	CASSYGDRKNEKLFF